This TCR beta chain was observed in a study of blood T cell repertoires in COVID-19. Study summary: The United States, Italy and Spain supplied acute and convalescent COVID-19 samples. In each case, the material was cDNA or gDNA derived from T cells, B-cell-depleted T cells, or PBMCs.

The CDR3 runs 18 residues. The germline gives CDR1 SGHAT, CDR2 FQNNGV. V dropped 6 bases and J dropped 1 base, with 24 bases sitting between them. The repertoire was sequenced with immunoSEQ multiplex PCR; TCRdb's copy has only in-frame clones and lacks some. The table records 110,000 or so clones, over 60% of them present only once. The sample comprised peripheral blood. V gene TRBV11-2 combines with J gene TRBJ1-1; a weak D match, TRBD1 (5 bases). This TCR derives from a man aged 70-80 years with acute or convalescent COVID-19. CDR3 region: CASRLTRGKDTSNTEAFF. For the CDR3, the DNA is TGTGCCAGCAGATTAACCCGGGGGAAGGACACCTCGAACACTGAAGCTTTCTTT.